Listed below are T cell receptor beta chains from one sample, sequenced in a study of Ad26.COV2.S vaccination and SARS-CoV-2 variants. TCRdb's copy holds only in-frame clones and misses some; the assay was immunoSEQ multiplex PCR. Of roughly 300,000 clones listed, about 87% are singletons. Source: peripheral blood, taken in a trial of Ad26.COV2.S vaccine versus placebo. The receptors were sampled from a person aged 18-65 years who received the Ad26.COV2.S COVID-19 vaccine or a placebo. Both conserved end residues are part of each CDR3. The order of the fields is clone size, D gene, J gene, V gene, CDR3 DNA, CDR3 protein. D genes are given only for firm matches. Size is omitted from some rows. Given values are once, few, many or a class for expanded clones.

>.|.|TRBJ1-1|TRBV30
TGTGCCTGGAGTCACTCGGGACCCACTGAAGCTTTCTTT
CAWSHSGPTEAFF
>.|.|TRBJ1-3|TRBV12-3/TRBV12-4
TGTGCCAGCAGTTACGATAACACCATATATTTT
CASSYDNTIYF
>.|.|TRBJ1-5|TRBV13
TGTGCCAGCAGCTTAGGCTGGGCCAGGAATCAGCCCCAGCATTTT
CASSLGWARNQPQHF
>.|TRBD2|TRBJ2-2|TRBV7-8
TGTGCCAGCCGTTATCCCGGGACTAGCGGGAGTGGGGAGCTGTTTTTT
CASRYPGTSGSGELFF
>.|TRBD2|TRBJ2-2|TRBV11-1
TGTGCCAGCAGCATGGGACTAGCGGTGGGCACCGGGGAGCTGTTTTTT
CASSMGLAVGTGELFF
>.|.|TRBJ1-1|TRBV6-5
TGTGCCAGCAGTTACTCAACAGGGTTAGGGACTGAAGCTTTCTTT
CASSYSTGLGTEAFF
>.|.|TRBJ1-5|TRBV9
TGTGCCAGCAGCTCCTCCGGGGGGTTCAATCAGCCCCAGCATTTT
CASSSSGGFNQPQHF
>once|.|TRBJ2-5|TRBV7-8
TGTGCCAGCAGCCTCCCTCTAGGCGAGACCCAGTACTTC
CASSLPLGETQYF
>.|.|TRBJ1-6|TRBV9
TGTGCCAGCAGCGTAGGAAACTCAGCGGATTCACCCCTCCACTTT
CASSVGNSADSPLHF
>.|.|TRBJ1-5|TRBV28
TGTGCCAGCATCTCGGGGGGGGTAGAGTTAGATCAGCCCCAGCATTTT
CASISGGVELDQPQHF
>.|.|TRBJ2-2|TRBV27
TGTGCCAGCAGTCCACCGGGGGGCAGGAACACCGGGGAGCTGTTTTTT
CASSPPGGRNTGELFF
>.|.|TRBJ2-1|TRBV30
TGTGCCTGGAGTGATAGGAATCCTGAGCAGTTCTTC
CAWSDRNPEQFF
>.|TRBD1|TRBJ2-2|TRBV7-2
TGTGCCAGCAGATTTTCGGGACAGGGTAACACCGGGGAGCTGTTTTTT
CASRFSGQGNTGELFF
>few|.|TRBJ1-2|TRBV6-2/TRBV6-3
TGTGCCAGCAGTTACGGGGTCAAGAACTATGGCTACACCTTC
CASSYGVKNYGYTF
>.|TRBD2|TRBJ2-7|TRBV11-1
TGTGCCAGCAGCTTTACTAGCGGGGGGAAAACCTACGAGCAGTACTTC
CASSFTSGGKTYEQYF
>.|TRBD1|TRBJ1-2|TRBV3-1/TRBV3-2
TGTGCCAGCAGCCAGTCGACAGGGGGAAGCTACACCTTC
CASSQSTGGSYTF
>.|.|TRBJ2-1|TRBV7-3
TGTGCCAGCAGCTACGACCGGGCCACCTACAATGAGCAGTTCTTC
CASSYDRATYNEQFF
>few|TRBD1|TRBJ1-5|TRBV19
TGTGCCAGTAGGATACAGGGGCAGTGGAATCAGCCCCAGCATTTT
CASRIQGQWNQPQHF
>.|.|TRBJ2-7|TRBV30
TGTGCCTGGAGTGTTGGAGGGGGTAGGGAGTACTTC
CAWSVGGGREYF
>once|.|TRBJ1-4|TRBV20-1
TGCAGTGCTGAGGGACTAGAAAAACTGTTTTTT
CSAEGLEKLFF
>.|TRBD1|TRBJ2-7|TRBV7-2
TGTGCCAGCAGCCCCACGACAGGGGCCTACGAGCAGTACTTC
CASSPTTGAYEQYF
>.|.|TRBJ1-3|TRBV15
TGTGCCACCAGCAGAGAACGGAGTTCTGGAAACACCATATATTTT
CATSRERSSGNTIYF
>.|.|TRBJ1-2|TRBV18
TGTGCCAGCTCTCCCGGACAAACGTCTAACTATGGCTACACCTTC
CASSPGQTSNYGYTF
>once|TRBD1|TRBJ2-7|TRBV9
TGTGCCAGCAGCGTCCAGGGGGCGAGCTCCTACGAGCAGTACTTC
CASSVQGASSYEQYF
>.|TRBD2|TRBJ2-7|TRBV4-1
TGCGCCTGGGCGGGAGTCTACGAGCAGTACTTC
CAWAGVYEQYF
>.|TRBD2|TRBJ2-1|TRBV30
TGTGCCTGGGAAGGGGCTGGGACTAGCGGGAGGTTAAATGAGCAGTTCTTC
CAWEGAGTSGRLNEQFF
>few|TRBD2|TRBJ2-7|TRBV27
TGTGCCAGCAGTCGTAGCGGGAGGGGCGAGCAGTACTTC
CASSRSGRGEQYF
>.|TRBD1|TRBJ1-1|TRBV25-1
TGTGCCAGCAGTGAATACGGGACAGGGTCCACTGAAGCTTTCTTT
CASSEYGTGSTEAFF
>.|.|TRBJ2-7|TRBV20-1
TGCAGTGCTAGGGCCCAAGGCGAGCAGTACTTC
CSARAQGEQYF
>.|TRBD2|TRBJ2-7|TRBV25-1
TGTGCCAGCTGCCTGGGAGCGGGAGAGCAGTACTTC
CASCLGAGEQYF
>.|TRBD1|TRBJ2-1|TRBV7-8
TGTGCCAGCAGCTTAACGGGACAGGACTACAATGAGCAGTTCTTC
CASSLTGQDYNEQFF
>.|.|TRBJ2-7|TRBV6-2/TRBV6-3
TGTGCCAGCAGTTCGCCACTAGCCCTCACAACCTACGAGCAGTACTTC
CASSSPLALTTYEQYF
>.|TRBD1|TRBJ2-3|TRBV4-3
TGCGCCAGCAGCCAATTACCGGGACAGAAGGGTACGCAGTATTTT
CASSQLPGQKGTQYF
>.|.|TRBJ1-5|TRBV27
TGTGCCAGCTCAGTGGGGTCCCGCCAGCCCCAGCATTTT
CASSVGSRQPQHF
>.|TRBD1|TRBJ2-7|TRBV9
TGTGCCAGCAGCGTAGGACAGGGGGTCTCCTACGAGCAGTACTTC
CASSVGQGVSYEQYF
>.|.|TRBJ2-6|TRBV4-1
TGCGCCAGCAGCCTCCTAGACGCCGGTCTCTGGGCCAACGTCCTGACTTTC
CASSLLDAGLWANVLTF
>.|.|TRBJ2-2|TRBV5-1
TGCGCCAGCAGCTTGGGGGACCGATCGAACACCGGGGAGCTGTTTTTT
CASSLGDRSNTGELFF
>.|.|TRBJ1-1|TRBV6-2/TRBV6-3
TGTGCCAGCAGTTACTCGAAGGGGAACACTGAAGCTTTCTTT
CASSYSKGNTEAFF
>.|TRBD1|TRBJ2-1|TRBV11-2
TGTGCCAGCAGCTTAGTCTCTGGACAGGGCCGCAATGAGCAGTTCTTC
CASSLVSGQGRNEQFF
>few|.|TRBJ1-1|TRBV2
TGTGCCAGCAGTGATCTGGGAGGCACTGAAGCTTTCTTT
CASSDLGGTEAFF
>.|TRBD1|TRBJ1-5|TRBV19
TGTGCCAGTAGTATAGGGTCCGGACAGGGGTTTTTTCAGCCCCAGCATTTT
CASSIGSGQGFFQPQHF